This TCR beta chain was identified in a study of T-cell memory formation after mild COVID-19. This clonotype came up once. What it binds is unknown. Regarding the study as a whole: Clones contracting across day 15 to 85 had a balanced CD4/CD8 profile; later expanding clones leaned CD4+. The study detected some responding clones in pre-infection memory, suggesting cross-reactive memory joined. Contracting clones localized mainly to CM and EM when CD4+ and mainly to EMRA when CD8+.

TCRdb processed the 5' RACE reads anew with MiXCR; each CDR3 protein has one entry. The profile shows about half a million distinct CDR3 sequences, 15% to 20% of them singletons. V shed 0 bases and J shed 1 base, with 16 bases lying between them. This CDR3 is built from 17 residues. Germline V CDR1 and CDR2: SGHDT, YYEEEE. Sequencing was done on a sample of PBMCs or a T cell subset sorted from them (not recorded which). This receptor was taken from an adult woman who had mild COVID-19 (a few samples of this study predate the infection). Cell type and time point are not known. V gene TRBV5-6 combines with J gene TRBJ1-1, with D possibly TRBD1 on 6 matching bases. The DNA of the CDR3 is TGTGCCAGCAGCTTGGCGCGGTGGGGGCGAAGGAACACTGAAGCTTTCTTT. Protein product: CASSLARWGRRNTEAFF.